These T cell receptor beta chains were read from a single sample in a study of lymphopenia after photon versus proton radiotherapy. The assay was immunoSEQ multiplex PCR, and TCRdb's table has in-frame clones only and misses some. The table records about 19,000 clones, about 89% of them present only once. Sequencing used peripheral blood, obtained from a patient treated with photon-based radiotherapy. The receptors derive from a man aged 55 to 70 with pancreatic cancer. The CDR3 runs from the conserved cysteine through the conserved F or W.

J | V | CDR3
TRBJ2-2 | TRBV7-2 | CASSFAKTGLAGELFF
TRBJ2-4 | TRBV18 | CASSPSNRLAKNIQYF
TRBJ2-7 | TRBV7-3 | CASSPGQVRHEQYF
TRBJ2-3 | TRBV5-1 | CASSLDSRTDTQYF
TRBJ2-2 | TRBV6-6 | CASSRTSGGYGELFF
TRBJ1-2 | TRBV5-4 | CASSWRTAGLYGYTF
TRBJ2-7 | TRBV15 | CATSRGWTGLSHEQYF
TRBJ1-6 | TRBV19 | CASSNQGTYNSPLHF
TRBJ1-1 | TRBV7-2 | CASSSSPGTGAGNTEAFF
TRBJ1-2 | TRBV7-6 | CASSSGTGQGGYTF
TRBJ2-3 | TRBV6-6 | CASSPTGSTDTQYF
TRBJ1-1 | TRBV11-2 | CASSLGGKRFGEPEAFF
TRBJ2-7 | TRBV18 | CASSPVDGTYEQYF
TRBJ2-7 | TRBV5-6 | CASSRLAGGTYEQYF
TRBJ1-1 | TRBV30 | CAWKDRGLAEAFF
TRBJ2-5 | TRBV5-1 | CASSPSRGGGQETQYF
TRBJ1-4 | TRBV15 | CATRTGTKLFF
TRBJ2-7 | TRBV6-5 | CASSDPPGEQYF
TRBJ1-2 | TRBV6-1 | CASRGQGSYTF
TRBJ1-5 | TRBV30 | CAWSLKGNQPQHF
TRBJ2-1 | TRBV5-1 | CASSLVSSGGVSEQFF
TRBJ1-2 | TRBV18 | CASSPETDSGYTF
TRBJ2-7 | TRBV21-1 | CASSTDYRAPYEQYF
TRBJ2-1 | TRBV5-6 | CASSFLGQGAIDEQFF
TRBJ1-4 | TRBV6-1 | CASSGPGSTTNEKLFF
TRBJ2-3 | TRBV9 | CASSAQTSRDTQYF
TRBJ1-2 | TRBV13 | CASSLTTDSNYGYTF